This TCR beta chain was observed in a study of Graves' ophthalmopathy and Graves' hyperthyroidism. Looking at the study overall: Peripheral blood was collected at initial diagnosis, before any treatment.

The junction had 6 bases not matched to a gene; V was cut back by 4 bases and J by 0 bases. Germline V CDR1 and CDR2: MGHDK, SYGVNS. The length of the CDR3 is 17 residues. CDR3 regions of TCR beta were amplified from RNA transcripts. A first-round RT-PCR used HTBI primers, followed by a second-round multiplex PCR. TCRdb re-called the multiplex PCR reads through MiXCR, storing one row per CDR3 protein. The sample holds about 740,000 distinct CDR3 sequences, 35% to 50% seen once. The V call is TRBV25-1, the J call TRBJ2-6; 7 bases are shared with TRBD1. The sequencing input was peripheral blood. This clonotype was obtained from an adult man with Graves' ophthalmopathy. The CDR3 bases are TGTGCCAGCAGTGCCCGGGACAGCAGCTCTGGGGCCAACGTCCTGACTTTC. Its translation is CASSARDSSSGANVLTF. Drawing the rest from reference TRBV25-1 and TRBJ2-6, the complete variable domain is EADIYQTPRYLVIGTGKKITLECSQTMGHDKMYWYQQDPGMELHLIHYSYGVNSTEKGDLSSESTVSRIRTEHFPLTLESARPSHTSQYLCASSARDSSSGANVLTFGAGSRLTVL.